This record looks at one T cell receptor beta chain sequence and its context. The record originates from a study of blood T cell repertoires in COVID-19. Across the whole study: Either two negative PCRs, clearance, or symptom resolution qualified Cohort 3 donors as recovered. Samples came from the United States, Italy and Spain, spanning acute and convalescent COVID-19.

Participants were placed into cohorts based on the clinical history they reported. Here immunoSEQ multiplex PCR was the method, and the copy in TCRdb shows in-frame clones only, minus some. The profile covers approximately 170,000 clones, with approximately 79% appearing a single time and roughly 19% taken by the ten largest. Germline-derived CDR1 and CDR2 are SGHVS and FQNEAQ. The junction had 4 bases not matched to a gene; V was cut back by 4 bases and J by 4 bases. The CDR3 spans 14 residues. The source is a woman aged 70-85 years in a cohort exposed to, infected with or recovered from COVID-19 (not recorded which). V and J are TRBV7-8 and TRBJ2-5, with 9 bases that match TRBD2. The sample consisted of PBMCs or T cells enriched from blood (not recorded which). The CDR3 DNA is TGTGCCAGCAGCTCCCTGACTAGCGGAGAGACCCAGTACTTC. This gives the protein CASSSLTSGETQYF.